This T cell receptor (beta chain) was sequenced for a study of blood T cell repertoires in COVID-19. Background on the study: Samples representing acute and convalescent COVID-19 were sourced from the United States, Italy and Spain. From T cells, B-cell-depleted T cells, or PBMCs came the material, which was cDNA or gDNA.

Authors' data handling: Estimated nucleated cell counts came from reference gene primer amplification. The data were produced by immunoSEQ multiplex PCR, yet TCRdb's version contains in-frame clones alone and is incomplete. V and J calls and clone size are as listed in that table; D and trimming were resolved from the DNA. In the table there are under 250,000 clones, about four fifths of which are singletons. This clonotype was obtained from a woman aged 55-70 years with acute or convalescent COVID-19. The sequenced sample was peripheral blood.

CDR3 DNA: TGTGCCACCCTGACAGGGACGAATGGCTACACCTTC. It codes for CATLTGTNGYTF. V and J are TRBV6-5 and TRBJ1-2, with 7 bases that match TRBD1. The V gene end was trimmed by 10 bases and the J gene end by 6 bases; junction bases not matched to a gene: 8. Germline CDR1 and CDR2: MNHEY and SVGAGI. The CDR3 sequence is 12 residues long.